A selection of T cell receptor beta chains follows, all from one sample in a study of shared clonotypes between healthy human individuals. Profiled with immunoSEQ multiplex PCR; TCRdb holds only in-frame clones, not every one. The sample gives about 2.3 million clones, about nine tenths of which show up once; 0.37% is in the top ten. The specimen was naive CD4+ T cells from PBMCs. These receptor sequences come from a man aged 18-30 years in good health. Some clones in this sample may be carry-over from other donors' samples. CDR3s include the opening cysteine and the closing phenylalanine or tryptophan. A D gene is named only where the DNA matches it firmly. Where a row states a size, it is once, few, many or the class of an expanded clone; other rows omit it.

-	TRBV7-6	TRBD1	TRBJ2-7	TGTGCCAGCAGCCCCGGTTCCGGGACAGGGCTAACCTACGAGCAGTACTTC	CASSPGSGTGLTYEQYF
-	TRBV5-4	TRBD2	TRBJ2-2	TGTGCCAGCAGCTTGGCCCCCGGGACTAAGAACACCGGGGAGCTGTTTTTT	CASSLAPGTKNTGELFF
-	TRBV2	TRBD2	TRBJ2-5	TGTGCCAGTATAACCGGGACTAGCCCGACGGGGACCCAGTACTTC	CASITGTSPTGTQYF
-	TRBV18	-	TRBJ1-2	TGTGCCAGCTCACCATCAATTCCTGGGGCCTATGGCTACACCTTC	CASSPSIPGAYGYTF
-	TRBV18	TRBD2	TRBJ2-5	TGTGCCAGCTCACAACTTTACCGGGGGGACGCACGGTTAGAGACCCAGTACTTC	CASSQLYRGDARLETQYF
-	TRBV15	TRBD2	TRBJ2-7	TGTGCCACCAGCAGAGTTAGGTCGGGCCTAGCGGGAGTCGACTCCTACGAGCAGTACTTC	CATSRVRSGLAGVDSYEQYF
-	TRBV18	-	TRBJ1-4	TGTGCCAGCTCACGTCGGCGACAGGACGCAACTAATGAAAAACTGTTTTTT	CASSRRRQDATNEKLFF
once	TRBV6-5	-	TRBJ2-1	TGTGCCAGCAGTTACGGCAGGGTTTTCAACAATGAGCAGTTCTTC	CASSYGRVFNNEQFF
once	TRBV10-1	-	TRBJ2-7	TGCGCCAGCAGGCGGGATAGGGACGAGCAGTACTTC	CASRRDRDEQYF
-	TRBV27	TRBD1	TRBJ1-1	TGTGCCACATCCGAAGGGGGCGCGGGGAACACTGAAGCTTTCTTT	CATSEGGAGNTEAFF
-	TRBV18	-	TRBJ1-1	TGTGCCAGCTCACCACCGTCTCGGGGGCTGAGTGAAGCTTTCTTT	CASSPPSRGLSEAFF
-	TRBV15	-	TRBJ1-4	TGTGCCACCAGCCCGAGGAGGAGGGATGAAAAACTGTTTTTT	CATSPRRRDEKLFF
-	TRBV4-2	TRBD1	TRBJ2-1	TGTGCCAGCAGCCAAGATCCTCCGACAGGGCCCTACAATGAGCAGTTCTTC	CASSQDPPTGPYNEQFF
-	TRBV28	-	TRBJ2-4	TGTGCCAGCAGTCCGGTGACAGGAGCCCAGAGTGCCAAAAACATTCAGTACTTC	CASSPVTGAQSAKNIQYF
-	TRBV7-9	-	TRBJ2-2	TGTGCCAGCAGCTTAGTCCCAGGGGTTAACACCGGGGAGCTGTTTTTT	CASSLVPGVNTGELFF
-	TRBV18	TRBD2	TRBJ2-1	TGTGCCAGCTCACCGGGAGGGGTTACTGGCTATGAGCAGTTCTTC	CASSPGGVTGYEQFF